This T cell receptor (beta chain) was obtained from a study of neurological immune-mediated disorders. MiXCR was run by TCRdb on the 5' RACE reads, yielding one entry per CDR3 protein. The repertoire holds some 47,000 distinct CDR3 sequences, approximately 15% seen once, with under 4.5% in the top ten. The sequence was obtained from a man aged 55 to 70 in good health. The sample taken for sequencing was PBMCs.

CDR3 in amino acids: CASSLVAGGPTGELFF. In DNA form, the CDR3 reads TGTGCCAGCAGCTTAGTAGCGGGAGGCCCCACCGGGGAGCTGTTTTTT. The chain combines TRBV7-2 with TRBJ2-2; 10 positions match TRBD2. The V gene end was trimmed by 1 base and the J gene end by 4 bases; junction bases not matched to a gene: 3. The CDR3 is made up of 16 amino acids. Per germline, CDR1 SGHTA and CDR2 FQGNSA.